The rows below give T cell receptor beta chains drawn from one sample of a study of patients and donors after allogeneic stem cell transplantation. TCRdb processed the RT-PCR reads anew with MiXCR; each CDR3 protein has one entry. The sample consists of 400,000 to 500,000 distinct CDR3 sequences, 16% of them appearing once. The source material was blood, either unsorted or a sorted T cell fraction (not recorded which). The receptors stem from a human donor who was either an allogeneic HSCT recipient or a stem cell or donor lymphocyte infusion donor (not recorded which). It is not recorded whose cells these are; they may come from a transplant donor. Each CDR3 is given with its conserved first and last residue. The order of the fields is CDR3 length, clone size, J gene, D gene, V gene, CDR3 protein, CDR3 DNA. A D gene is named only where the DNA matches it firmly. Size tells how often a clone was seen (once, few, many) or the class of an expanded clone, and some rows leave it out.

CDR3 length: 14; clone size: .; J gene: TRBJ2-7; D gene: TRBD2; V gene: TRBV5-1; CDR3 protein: CASSRIAGAYEQYF; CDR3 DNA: TGCGCCAGCAGCCGAATAGCGGGAGCCTACGAGCAGTACTTC
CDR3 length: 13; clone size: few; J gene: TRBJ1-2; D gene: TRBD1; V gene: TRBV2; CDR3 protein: CASRRQGIYGYTF; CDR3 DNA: TGTGCCAGCAGGAGACAGGGAATCTATGGCTACACCTTC
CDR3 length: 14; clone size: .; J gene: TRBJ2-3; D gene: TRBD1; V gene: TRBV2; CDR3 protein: CASSTRQGWDTQYF; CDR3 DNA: TGTGCCAGCAGTACACGACAGGGTTGGGATACGCAGTATTTT
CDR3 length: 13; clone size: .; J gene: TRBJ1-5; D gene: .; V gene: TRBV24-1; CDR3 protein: CATNRDGNQPQHF; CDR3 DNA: TGTGCCACCAACCGGGACGGAAATCAGCCCCAGCATTTT
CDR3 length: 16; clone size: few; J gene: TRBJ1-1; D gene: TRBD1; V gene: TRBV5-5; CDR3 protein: CASSLLGGDGNTEAFF; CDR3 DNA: TGTGCCAGCAGCTTGTTAGGGGGCGATGGGAACACTGAAGCTTTCTTT
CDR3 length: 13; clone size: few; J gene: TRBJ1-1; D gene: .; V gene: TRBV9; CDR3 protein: CASSGWEGTEAFF; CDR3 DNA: TGTGCCAGCAGCGGGTGGGAGGGCACTGAAGCTTTCTTT
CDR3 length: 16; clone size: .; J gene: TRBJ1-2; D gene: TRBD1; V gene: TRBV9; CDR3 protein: CASSSGSGQGANGYTF; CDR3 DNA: TGTGCCAGCAGTTCTGGGTCGGGACAGGGGGCGAATGGCTACACCTTC
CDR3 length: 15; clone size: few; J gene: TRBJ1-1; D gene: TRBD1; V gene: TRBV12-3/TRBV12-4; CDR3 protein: CASSLTRTGGGEAFF; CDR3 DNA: TGTGCCAGCAGTTTAACCAGGACAGGGGGCGGTGAAGCTTTCTTT
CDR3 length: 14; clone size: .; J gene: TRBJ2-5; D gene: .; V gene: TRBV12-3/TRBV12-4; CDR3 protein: CASSPPWRGETQYF; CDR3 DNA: TGTGCCAGCAGTCCCCCGTGGCGGGGAGAGACCCAGTACTTC
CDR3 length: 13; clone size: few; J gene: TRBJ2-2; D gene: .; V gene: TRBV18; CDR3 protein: CASSDSSTGELFF; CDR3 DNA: TGTGCCAGCTCAGACAGTTCTACCGGGGAGCTGTTTTTT
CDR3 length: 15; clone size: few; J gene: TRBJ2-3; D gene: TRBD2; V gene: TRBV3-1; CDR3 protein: CASSQVGGGANTQYF; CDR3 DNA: TGTGCCAGCAGCCAAGTCGGGGGGGGGGCGAATACGCAGTATTTT
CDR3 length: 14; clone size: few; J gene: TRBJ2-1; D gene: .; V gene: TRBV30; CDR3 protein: CAWEGEGLGNEQFF; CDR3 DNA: TGTGCCTGGGAGGGGGAGGGCCTGGGCAATGAGCAGTTCTTC
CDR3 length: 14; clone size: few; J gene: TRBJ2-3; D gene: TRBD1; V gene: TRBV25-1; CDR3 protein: CASSHRGPTDTQYF; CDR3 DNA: TGTGCCAGCAGCCACAGGGGACCCACAGATACGCAGTATTTT
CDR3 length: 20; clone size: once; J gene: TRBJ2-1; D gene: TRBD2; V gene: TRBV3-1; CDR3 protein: CASSQGVGGSGRTFYNEQFF; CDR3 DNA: TGTGCCAGCAGCCAAGGGGTAGGGGGTAGCGGGAGAACCTTCTACAATGAGCAGTTCTTC
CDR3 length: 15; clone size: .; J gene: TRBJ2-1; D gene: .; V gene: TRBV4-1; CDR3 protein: CASRQATSPHNEQFF; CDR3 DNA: TGCGCCAGCAGACAAGCCACTAGTCCGCACAATGAGCAGTTCTTC
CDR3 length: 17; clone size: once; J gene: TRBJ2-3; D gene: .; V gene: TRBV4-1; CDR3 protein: CASSHLLRRASTDTQYF; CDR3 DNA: TGCGCCAGCAGCCATTTACTGAGGAGGGCTAGCACAGATACGCAGTATTTT
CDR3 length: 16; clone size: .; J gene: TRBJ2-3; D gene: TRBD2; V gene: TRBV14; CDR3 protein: CASSLRTSGFPDTQYF; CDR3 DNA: TGTGCCAGCAGCCTCCGGACTAGCGGTTTCCCAGATACGCAGTATTTT
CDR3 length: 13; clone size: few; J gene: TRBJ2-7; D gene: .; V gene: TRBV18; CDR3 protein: CASSRSAGYEQYF; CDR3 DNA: TGTGCCAGCTCACGAAGCGCCGGCTACGAGCAGTACTTC
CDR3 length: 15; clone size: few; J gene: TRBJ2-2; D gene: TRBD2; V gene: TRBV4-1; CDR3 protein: CASSHGLAGPGELFF; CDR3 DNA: TGCGCCAGCAGCCACGGACTAGCGGGCCCCGGGGAGCTGTTTTTT
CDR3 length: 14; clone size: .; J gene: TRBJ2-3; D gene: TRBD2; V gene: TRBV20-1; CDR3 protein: CSASAGGGGDTQYF; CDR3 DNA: TGCAGTGCCTCCGCGGGGGGCGGCGGCGATACGCAGTATTTT
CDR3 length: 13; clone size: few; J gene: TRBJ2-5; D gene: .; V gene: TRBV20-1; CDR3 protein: CSARDWGQETQYF; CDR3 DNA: TGCAGTGCTAGAGATTGGGGGCAAGAGACCCAGTACTTC
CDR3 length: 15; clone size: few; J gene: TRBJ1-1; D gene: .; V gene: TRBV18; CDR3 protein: CASSSPGQWGTEAFF; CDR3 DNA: TGTGCCAGCTCATCACCGGGCCAATGGGGCACTGAAGCTTTCTTT
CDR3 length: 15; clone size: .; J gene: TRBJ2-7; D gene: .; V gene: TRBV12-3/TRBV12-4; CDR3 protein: CASSFGAALSYEQYF; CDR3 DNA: TGTGCCAGCAGTTTTGGGGCAGCTCTCTCCTACGAGCAGTACTTC
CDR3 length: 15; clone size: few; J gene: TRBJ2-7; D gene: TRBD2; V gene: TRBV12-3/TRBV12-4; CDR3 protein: CASSLGGTSGGEQYF; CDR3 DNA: TGTGCCAGCAGCTTGGGAGGGACCTCCGGCGGCGAGCAGTACTTC
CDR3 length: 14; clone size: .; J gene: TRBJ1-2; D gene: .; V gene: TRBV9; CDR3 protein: CASSPEAVNYGYTF; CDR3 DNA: TGTGCCAGCAGCCCCGAGGCGGTGAACTATGGCTACACCTTC
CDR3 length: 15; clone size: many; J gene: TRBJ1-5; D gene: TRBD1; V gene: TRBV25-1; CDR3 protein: CASSPTPGGNQPQHF; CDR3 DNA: TGTGCCAGCAGCCCAACGCCAGGGGGGAATCAGCCCCAGCATTTT
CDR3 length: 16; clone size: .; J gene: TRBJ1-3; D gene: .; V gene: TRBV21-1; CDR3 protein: CASSKVGFCSGNTIYF; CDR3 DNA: TGTGCCAGCAGCAAAGTCGGGTTCTGTTCTGGAAACACCATATATTTT
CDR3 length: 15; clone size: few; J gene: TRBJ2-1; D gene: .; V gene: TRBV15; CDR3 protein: CATSRRTASYNEQFF; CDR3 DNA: TGTGCCACCAGCAGACGAACGGCGTCCTACAATGAGCAGTTCTTC
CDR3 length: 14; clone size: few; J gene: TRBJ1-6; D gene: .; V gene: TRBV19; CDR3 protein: CASSIDWRNSPLHF; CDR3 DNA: TGTGCCAGTAGTATAGATTGGAGGAATTCACCCCTCCACTTT
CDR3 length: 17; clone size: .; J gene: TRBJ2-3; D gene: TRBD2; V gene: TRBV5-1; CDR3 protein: CASSLPGLAGRSDTQYF; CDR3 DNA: TGCGCCAGCAGCTTGCCGGGACTAGCGGGGAGGTCCGATACGCAGTATTTT
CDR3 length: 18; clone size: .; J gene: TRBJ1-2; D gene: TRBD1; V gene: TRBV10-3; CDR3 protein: CAISESIRDRGLNYGYTF; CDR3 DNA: TGTGCCATCAGTGAGTCTATCCGGGACAGGGGGCTCAACTATGGCTACACCTTC
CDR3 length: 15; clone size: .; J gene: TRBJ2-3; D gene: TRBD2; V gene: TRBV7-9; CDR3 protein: CASSFRGGLTDTQYF; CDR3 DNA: TGTGCCAGCAGCTTTCGCGGGGGGCTAACAGATACGCAGTATTTT
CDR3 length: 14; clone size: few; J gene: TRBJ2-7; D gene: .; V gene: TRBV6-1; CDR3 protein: CASSRGPLSYEQYF; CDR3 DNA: TGTGCCAGCAGTCGGGGACCCCTCTCCTACGAGCAGTACTTC
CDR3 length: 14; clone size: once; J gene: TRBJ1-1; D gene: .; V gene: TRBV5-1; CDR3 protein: CATYLGPANTEAFF; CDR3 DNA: TGCGCCACCTACCTGGGCCCGGCGAACACTGAAGCTTTCTTT
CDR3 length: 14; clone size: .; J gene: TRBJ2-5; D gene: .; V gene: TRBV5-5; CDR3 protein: CATTLGVRQETQYF; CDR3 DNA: TGTGCCACCACTCTGGGGGTACGGCAAGAGACCCAGTACTTC
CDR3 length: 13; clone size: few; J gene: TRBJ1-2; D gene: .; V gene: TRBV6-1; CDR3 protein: CASSRWRTGGYTF; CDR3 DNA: TGTGCCAGCAGCAGATGGAGGACGGGAGGCTACACCTTC
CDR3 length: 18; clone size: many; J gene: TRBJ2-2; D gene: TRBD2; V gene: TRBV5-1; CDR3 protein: CASSLRTSGRAVTGELFF; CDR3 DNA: TGCGCCAGCAGCCTCCGGACTAGCGGGAGGGCCGTAACCGGGGAGCTGTTTTTT
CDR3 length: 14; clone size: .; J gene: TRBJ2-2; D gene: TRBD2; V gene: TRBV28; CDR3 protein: CASTIIAGSGELFF; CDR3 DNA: TGTGCCAGCACCATAATAGCGGGATCCGGGGAGCTGTTTTTT
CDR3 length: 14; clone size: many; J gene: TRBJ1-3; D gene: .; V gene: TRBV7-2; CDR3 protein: CASSLTRAGNTIYF; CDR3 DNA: TGTGCCAGCAGCTTAACCAGGGCTGGAAACACCATATATTTT
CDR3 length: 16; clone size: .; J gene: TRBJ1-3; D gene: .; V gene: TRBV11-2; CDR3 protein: CASSSYRRGAGNTIYF; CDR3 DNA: TGTGCCAGCAGCTCCTACAGGAGGGGGGCTGGAAACACCATATATTTT
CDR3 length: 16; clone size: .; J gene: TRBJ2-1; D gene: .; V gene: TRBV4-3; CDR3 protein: CASSQEASVGYNEQFF; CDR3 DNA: TGCGCCAGCAGCCAAGAAGCGTCGGTTGGGTACAATGAGCAGTTCTTC
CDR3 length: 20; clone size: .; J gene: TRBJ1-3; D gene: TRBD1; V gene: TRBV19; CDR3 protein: CASSPRGQGARNLSGNTIYF; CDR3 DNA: TGTGCCAGTAGTCCCCGAGGACAGGGGGCACGAAACCTCTCTGGAAACACCATATATTTT
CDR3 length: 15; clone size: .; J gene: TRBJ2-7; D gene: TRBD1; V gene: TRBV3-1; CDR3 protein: CASSQGQGVPKEQYF; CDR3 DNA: TGTGCCAGCAGCCAAGGGCAGGGGGTACCTAAGGAGCAGTACTTC
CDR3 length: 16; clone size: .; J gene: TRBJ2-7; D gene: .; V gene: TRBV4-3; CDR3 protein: CASSQEPGRGSYEQYF; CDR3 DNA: TGCGCCAGCAGCCAAGAACCCGGGCGGGGTTCCTACGAGCAGTACTTC
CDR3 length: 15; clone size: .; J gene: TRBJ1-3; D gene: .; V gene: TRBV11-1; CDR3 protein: CASSRTAYSGNTIYF; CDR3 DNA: TGTGCCAGCAGCAGGACGGCTTACTCTGGAAACACCATATATTTT